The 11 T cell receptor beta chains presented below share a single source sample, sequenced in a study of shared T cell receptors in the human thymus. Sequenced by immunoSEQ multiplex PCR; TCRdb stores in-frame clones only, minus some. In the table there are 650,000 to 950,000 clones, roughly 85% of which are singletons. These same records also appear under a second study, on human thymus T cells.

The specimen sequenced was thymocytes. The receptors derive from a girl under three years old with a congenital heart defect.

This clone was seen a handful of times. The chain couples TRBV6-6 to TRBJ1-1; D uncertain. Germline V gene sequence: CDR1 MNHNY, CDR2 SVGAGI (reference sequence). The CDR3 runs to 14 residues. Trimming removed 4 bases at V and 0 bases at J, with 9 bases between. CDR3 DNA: TGTGCCAGCAGTTCATGGAGGTTGAACACTGAAGCTTTCTTT. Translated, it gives CASSSWRLNTEAFF.

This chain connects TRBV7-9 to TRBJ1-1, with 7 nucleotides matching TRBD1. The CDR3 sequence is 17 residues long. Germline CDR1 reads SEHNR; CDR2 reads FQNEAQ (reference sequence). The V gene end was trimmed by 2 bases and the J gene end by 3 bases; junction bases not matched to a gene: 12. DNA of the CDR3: TGTGCCAGCAGCTTAAGAGGGGGCGGACGGGCGGACACTGAAGCTTTCTTT. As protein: CASSLRGGGRADTEAFF.

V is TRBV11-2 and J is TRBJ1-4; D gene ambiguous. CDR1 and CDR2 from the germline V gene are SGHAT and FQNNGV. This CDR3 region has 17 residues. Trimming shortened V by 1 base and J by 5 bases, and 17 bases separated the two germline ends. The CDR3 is CASSLGTDLEINEKLFF. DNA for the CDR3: TGTGCCAGCAGCTTAGGTACCGATCTTGAGATCAATGAAAAACTGTTTTTT.

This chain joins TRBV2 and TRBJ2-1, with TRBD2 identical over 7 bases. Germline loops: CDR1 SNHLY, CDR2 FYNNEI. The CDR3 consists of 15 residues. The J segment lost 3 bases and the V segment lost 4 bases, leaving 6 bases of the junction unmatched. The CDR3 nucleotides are TGTGCCAGCAGTGGTAAGCGGGGCCTCTACAATGAGCAGTTCTTC. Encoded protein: CASSGKRGLYNEQFF. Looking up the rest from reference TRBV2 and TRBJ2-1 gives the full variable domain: EPEVTQTPSHQVTQMGQEVILRCVPISNHLYFYWYRQILGQKVEFLVSFYNNEISEKSEIFDDQFSVERPDGSNFTLKIRSTKLEDSAMYFCASSGKRGLYNEQFFGPGTRLTVL.

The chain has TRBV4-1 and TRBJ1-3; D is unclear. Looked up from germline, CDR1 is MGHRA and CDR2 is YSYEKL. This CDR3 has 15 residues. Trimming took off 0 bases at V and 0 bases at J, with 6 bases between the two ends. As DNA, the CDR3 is TGCGCCAGCAGCCAAGAACGGTTCTCTGGAAACACCATATATTTT. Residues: CASSQERFSGNTIYF.

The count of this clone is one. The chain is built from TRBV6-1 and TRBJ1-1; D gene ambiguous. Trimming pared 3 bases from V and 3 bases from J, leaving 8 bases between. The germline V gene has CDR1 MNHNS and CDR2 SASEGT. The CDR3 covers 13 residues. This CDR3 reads CASSDGAYTEAFF. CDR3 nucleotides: TGTGCCAGCAGTGACGGAGCTTACACTGAAGCTTTCTTT.

CDR3 DNA sequence: TGCGCCAGCAGCTTGGTGAATAACAACCCGGGACTAGCGGACAGCTCCTACGAGCAGTACTTC. Translating gives CASSLVNNNPGLADSSYEQYF. The chain is built from TRBV5-1 and TRBJ2-7; TRBD2 aligns across 11 bases. This CDR3 has 21 amino acids. Germline CDR1 SGHRS, CDR2 YFSETQ. Trimming took 0 bases from V and 0 from J; bases not matched to a gene: 17.

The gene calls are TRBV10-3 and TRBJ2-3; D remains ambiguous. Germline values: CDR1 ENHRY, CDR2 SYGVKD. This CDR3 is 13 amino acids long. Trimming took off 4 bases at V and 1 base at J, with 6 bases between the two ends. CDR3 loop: CAISVGGTDTQYF. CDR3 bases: TGTGCCATCAGTGTAGGAGGCACAGATACGCAGTATTTT.

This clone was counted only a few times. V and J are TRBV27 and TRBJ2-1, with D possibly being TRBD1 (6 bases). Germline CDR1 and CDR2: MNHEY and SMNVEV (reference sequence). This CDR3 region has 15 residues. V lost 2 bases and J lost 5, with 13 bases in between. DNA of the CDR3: TGTGCCAGCAGTTTACTGGGGACAACACACAATGAGCAGTTCTTC. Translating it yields CASSLLGTTHNEQFF.

Written as DNA, the CDR3 is TGCAGTGAAGAGCGGAGCTCCTACAATGAGCAGTTCTTC. It translates to CSEERSSYNEQFF. The chain links TRBV29-1 to TRBJ2-1, with D possibly TRBD2 on 5 matching bases. CDR3 length equals 13 residues. Germline values: CDR1 SQVTM, CDR2 ANQGSEA.

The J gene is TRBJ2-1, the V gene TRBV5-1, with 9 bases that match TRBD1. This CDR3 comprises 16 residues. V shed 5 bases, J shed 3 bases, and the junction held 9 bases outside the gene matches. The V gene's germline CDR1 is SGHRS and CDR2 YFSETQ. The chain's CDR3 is CASRVIWDRVYNEQFF. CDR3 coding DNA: TGCGCCAGCAGGGTCATCTGGGACAGGGTCTACAATGAGCAGTTCTTC.